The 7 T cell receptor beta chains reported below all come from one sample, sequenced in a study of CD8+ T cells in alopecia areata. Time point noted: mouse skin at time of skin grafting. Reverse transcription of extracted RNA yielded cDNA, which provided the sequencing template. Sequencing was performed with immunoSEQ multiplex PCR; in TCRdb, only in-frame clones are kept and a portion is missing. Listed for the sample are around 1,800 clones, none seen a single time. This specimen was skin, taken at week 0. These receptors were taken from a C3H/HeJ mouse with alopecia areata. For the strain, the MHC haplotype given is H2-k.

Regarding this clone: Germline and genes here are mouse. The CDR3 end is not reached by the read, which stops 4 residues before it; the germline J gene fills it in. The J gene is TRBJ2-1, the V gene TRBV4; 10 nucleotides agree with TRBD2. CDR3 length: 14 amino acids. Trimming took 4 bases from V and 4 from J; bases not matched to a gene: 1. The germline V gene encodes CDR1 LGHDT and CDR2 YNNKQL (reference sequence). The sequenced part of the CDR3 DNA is TGTGCCAGCAGCTCGACTGGGGGGTATGCT. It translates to CASSSTGGYA. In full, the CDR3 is CASSSTGGYAEQFF.

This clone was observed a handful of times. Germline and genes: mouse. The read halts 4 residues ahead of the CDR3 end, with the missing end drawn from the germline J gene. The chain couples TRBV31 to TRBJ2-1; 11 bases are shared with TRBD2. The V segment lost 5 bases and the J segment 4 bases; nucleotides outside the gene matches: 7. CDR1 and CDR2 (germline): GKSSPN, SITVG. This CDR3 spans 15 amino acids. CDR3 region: CAWSSRDWGYAEQFF. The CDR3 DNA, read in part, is TGTGCCTGGTCGTCCCGGGACTGGGGGTATGCT.

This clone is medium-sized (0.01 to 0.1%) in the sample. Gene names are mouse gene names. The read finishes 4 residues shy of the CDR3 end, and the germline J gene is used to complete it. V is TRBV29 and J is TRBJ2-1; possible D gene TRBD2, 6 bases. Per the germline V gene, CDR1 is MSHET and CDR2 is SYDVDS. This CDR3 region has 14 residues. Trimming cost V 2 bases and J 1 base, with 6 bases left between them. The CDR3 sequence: CASSLGGNYAEQFF. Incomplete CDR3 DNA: TGTGCTAGCAGTTTAGGGGGGAACTATGCT.

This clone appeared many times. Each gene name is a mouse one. This chain's CDR3 is CAWRRSRDRGNTGQLYF. Partial CDR3 DNA: TGTGCCTGGAGGAGATCCCGGGACAGGGGGAACACCGGG. This sequence joins TRBV31 and TRBJ2-2; TRBD1 agrees at 11 bases. The read terminates 4 residues ahead of where the CDR3 ends, so the germline J gene completes it. Germline values: CDR1 GKSSPN, CDR2 SITVG. This CDR3 is built from 17 residues. Trimming at V came to 3 bases and at J to 2 bases, leaving 8 bases not matched to a gene.

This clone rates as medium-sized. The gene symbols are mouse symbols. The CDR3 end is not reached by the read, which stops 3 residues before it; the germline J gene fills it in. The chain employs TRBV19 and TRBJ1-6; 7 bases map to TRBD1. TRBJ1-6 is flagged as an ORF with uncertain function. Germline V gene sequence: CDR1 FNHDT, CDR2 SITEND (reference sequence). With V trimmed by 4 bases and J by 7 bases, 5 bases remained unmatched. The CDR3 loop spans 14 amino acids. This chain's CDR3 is CASSPQGWNSPLYF. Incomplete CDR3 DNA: TGTGCCAGCAGTCCACAGGGGTGGAATTCGCCC.

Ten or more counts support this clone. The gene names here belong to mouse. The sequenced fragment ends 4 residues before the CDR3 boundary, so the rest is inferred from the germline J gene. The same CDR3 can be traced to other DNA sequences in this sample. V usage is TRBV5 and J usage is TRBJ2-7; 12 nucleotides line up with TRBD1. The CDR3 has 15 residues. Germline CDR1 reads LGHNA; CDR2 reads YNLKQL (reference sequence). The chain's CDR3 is CASSQEGTGGHEQYF. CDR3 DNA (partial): TGTGCCAGCAGCCAAGAAGGGACAGGGGGCCAT.

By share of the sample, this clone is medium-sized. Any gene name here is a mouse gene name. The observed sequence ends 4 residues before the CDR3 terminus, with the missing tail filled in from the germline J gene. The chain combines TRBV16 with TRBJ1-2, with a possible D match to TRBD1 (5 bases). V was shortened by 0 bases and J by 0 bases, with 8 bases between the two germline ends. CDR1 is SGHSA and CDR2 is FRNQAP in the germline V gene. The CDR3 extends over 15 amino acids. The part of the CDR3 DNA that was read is TGTGCAAGCAGCTTAGACAGGACAACAAACTCC. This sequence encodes CASSLDRTTNS. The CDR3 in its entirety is CASSLDRTTNSDYTF.